This entry describes one T cell receptor (beta chain). Its recognized antigen is unknown. No base quality values were provided; no much bigger clone lies one nucleotide off. The library was built by means of PCR. DNA from cultured CD4+ T cells underwent TCR sequencing with the Oncomine TCR Beta short-read assay at the Johns Hopkins FTIC core. The QIAamp micro DNA kit was used to extract genomic DNA from the cultured CD4+ T cells. Oncomine TCR Beta libraries from cultured CD4+ T cells were pooled using unique dual indexes and sequenced on an Illumina iSeq 100. Under the source paper's analysis protocol: Non-productive sequences were filtered out, and CDR3s that did not start with C, did not end with F or W, or were shorter than 7 amino acids were discarded. The MANAFEST web application identified antigen-specific clonotypes by comparing peptide-stimulated wells against reference wells and other culture wells. For a clone to be called positive, the clone needed an FDR below 0.05, an odds ratio above 5, and a productive frequency above 0.1% in at least two of three replicate wells. Clonotypes that were significantly expanded in both SARS-CoV-2 spike wells and at least one common cold coronavirus spike condition were defined as cross-reactive. Similarity between CDR3 sequences was evaluated in R version 3.6.1 using Levenshtein distances (stringdist) and unrooted phylogenetic trees (ape). TCRdb's own reprocessing of the public reads used fastp at Q25 and MiXCR and kept productive beta chains. When rows share a CDR3 protein, they turn into one entry using the most common DNA and genes. For this entry, the V and J calls and clone size follow TCRdb and not the study's own pipeline. Here the sample has more than 9,000 distinct CDR3 sequences; 77% occur a single time. The top ten hold 15% to 20% of the sample.

Trimming takes 7 bases from V and 0 bases from J, and the germline ends sit 9 bases apart. The CDR3, from cysteine to phenylalanine, totals 14 residues. Only the CDR3 region is kept as DNA, spanning 42 bases read in frame from base 1. The entry originates in a study of vaccination and CD4 T cells after COVID-19 (dated by TCRdb to between 2021 and 2024). In terms of the full investigation: Every convalescent patient had a positive nasal swab PCR test for SARS-CoV-2, with mild disease in nine patients and severe disease in one. Participants got two doses of the Pfizer-BioNTech BNT162b2 vaccine (n=8) or two doses of the Moderna mRNA-1273 vaccine (n=2). In the convalescent cohort there were six males and four females, among whom were two Hispanic individuals, seven Caucasians, two Asians and one multiracial person. For stimulating the cultures, overlapping spike peptide pools were used, derived from SARS-CoV-2 as well as from the common cold coronaviruses HCoV-NL63, HCoV-OC43 and HCoV-229E. The time from the second vaccine dose to post-vaccine blood sampling had a median of 72 days and ranged from about 14 to 241 days. In roughly nine COVID-19 convalescent patients and 4 infection-naive healthy vaccine recipients, the spike-specific CD4+ TCR repertoire before mRNA vaccination was compared with the repertoire after mRNA vaccination. Control cultures received a CEFX viral epitope pool as the positive control, an HIV-1 Nef peptide pool as the negative control, or no peptide. Post-COVID blood samples were collected from convalescent patients a median of approximately 93 days after diagnosis, with a range of roughly 30 to 161 days. Study-wide findings and limitations: Nearly all vaccine-specific clones in convalescent patients (304 of 307) were mono-reactive for SARS-CoV-2 spike rather than cross-reactive with common cold coronaviruses. In convalescent patients, a median roughly 87% of post-vaccine SARS-CoV-2-reactive clones were detected only after vaccination, and vaccine-specific priming was suggested by this finding. An increase in the median number of SARS-CoV-2-reactive clonotypes from approximately 21 after infection to roughly 38 after vaccination was observed, but the change was not found to be significant. Only a relatively small number of convalescent patients were included in the study, and early timepoints following natural infection were not analyzed.

The sample's treatment or condition, from its label and the paper: approximately 9-day PBMC culture with coronavirus spike peptide pools or control peptides (ViraFEST assay). The ViraFEST assay, used in the study, expanded antigen-specific T cells with peptide pools and then identified the expanded clonotypes through TCR sequencing. The convalescent patients' positive SARS-CoV-2 PCR tests fell between March and December 2020, which was before the Alpha, Beta and Delta variants emerged in the United States. Two million PBMCs per well were cultured in IMDM with 5% human AB serum and approximately 9.1 IU/ml IL-2, plus 10 ug/ml peptide pools. Half of the culture medium was replaced with fresh IL-2-containing medium on days 3 and 7. After roughly 9 days of culture, CD4+ T cells were isolated by negative selection with the EasySep CD4+ T cell isolation kit. PBMCs were separated from whole blood using Ficoll-Paque Plus gradient centrifugation and then either used fresh or cryopreserved at -140C. Culture conditions were generally each tested in triplicate wells.

The V gene is TRBV12-3 or TRBV12-4 and the J gene is TRBJ2-2, with the D segment identity uncertain. The receptor was isolated from a human donor who had recovered from COVID-19. Source material: CD4+ T cells from blood, cultured in vitro. The CDR3 corresponds to CASTFGANTGELFF. DNA sequence: TGTGCCAGCACCTTTGGGGCGAACACCGGGGAGCTGTTTTTT.